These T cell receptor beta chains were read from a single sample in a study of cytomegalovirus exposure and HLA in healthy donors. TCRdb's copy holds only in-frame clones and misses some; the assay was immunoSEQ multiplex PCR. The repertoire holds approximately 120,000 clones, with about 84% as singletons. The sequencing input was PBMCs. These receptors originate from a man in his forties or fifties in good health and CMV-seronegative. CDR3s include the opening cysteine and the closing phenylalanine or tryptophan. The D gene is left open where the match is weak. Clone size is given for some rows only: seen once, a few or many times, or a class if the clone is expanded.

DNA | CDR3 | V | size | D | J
TGTGCCAGCAGCTTACCTCTTAGCCGGACAGCCAACACTGAAGCTTTCTTT | CASSLPLSRTANTEAFF | TRBV7-2 | . | . | TRBJ1-1
TGTGCCAGCAGTGGTTCGGGTTCCTATGGCTACACCTTC | CASSGSGSYGYTF | TRBV7-2 | . | . | TRBJ1-2
TGTGCCAGCAGCCCCGATCCAGCCTACGAGCAGTACTTC | CASSPDPAYEQYF | TRBV7-9 | . | . | TRBJ2-7
TGTGCCAGCAGCGATCGAGACCGGCGGGGGATCGCTGAAGCTTTCTTT | CASSDRDRRGIAEAFF | TRBV7-2 | . | . | TRBJ1-1
TGTGCCAGCAGCTCCTTGACAGGGGGCATCTACGAGCAGTACTTC | CASSSLTGGIYEQYF | TRBV5-6 | . | TRBD1 | TRBJ2-7
TGTGCCAGCCGGGACAGGAATTACGAGCAGTACTTC | CASRDRNYEQYF | TRBV6-6 | . | TRBD1 | TRBJ2-7
TGTGCCAGCAGTTTTGACAGTTCGGGTAGGGAGCAGTACTTC | CASSFDSSGREQYF | TRBV27 | . | . | TRBJ2-7
TGCGCCAGCAGCCAAGGGACAGTGGGCCAGCCCCAGCATTTT | CASSQGTVGQPQHF | TRBV5-1 | . | TRBD1 | TRBJ1-5
TGTGCCAGCAGCTTAGTGGCAAATGCGGGTGGCTACACCTTC | CASSLVANAGGYTF | TRBV7-8 | . | . | TRBJ1-2
TGTGCCAGCGGGGAAAGGGGGAACACTGAAGCTTTCTTT | CASGERGNTEAFF | TRBV28 | . | . | TRBJ1-1
TGCAGCGTTCGGCAGGGGGGCGGTCAGCCCCAGCATTTT | CSVRQGGGQPQHF | TRBV29-1 | . | TRBD1 | TRBJ1-5
TGTGCCGGCACGCGTCAAAACTACGAGCAGTACTTC | CAGTRQNYEQYF | TRBV6-1 | . | . | TRBJ2-7
TGTGCCAGCAGCGTAGATCCGGGGGGGTTAACAGATACGCAGTATTTT | CASSVDPGGLTDTQYF | TRBV9 | . | TRBD2 | TRBJ2-3
TGTGCCAGCAGTGTAGGGACAGGGGCTGGGGCCAACGTCCTGACTTTC | CASSVGTGAGANVLTF | TRBV6-4 | . | TRBD1 | TRBJ2-6
TGTGCCAGCAGCTTCCAAAAGAACACTGAAGCTTTCTTT | CASSFQKNTEAFF | TRBV7-3 | . | . | TRBJ1-1
TGCGCCAGCAGCCAAGTAGGGGCCAGCAGGGGCTCGTTTGGCTACACCTTC | CASSQVGASRGSFGYTF | TRBV4-3 | . | . | TRBJ1-2
TGTGCCAGCAGATGGACAGGGGAGAATGAAAAACTGTTTTTT | CASRWTGENEKLFF | TRBV27 | once | TRBD1 | TRBJ1-4
TGTGCCAGCAGCTTAGACCGGGAGAGGGAGCAGTACTTC | CASSLDREREQYF | TRBV11-1 | once | . | TRBJ2-7
TGTGCCAGCAGCTTAGTTGTGAGACAGCCTAACTATGGCTACACCTTC | CASSLVVRQPNYGYTF | TRBV7-8 | . | . | TRBJ1-2
TGTGCCAGTAGTATGGGGGGGGGAATATTCGATCAGCCCCAGCATTTT | CASSMGGGIFDQPQHF | TRBV19 | once | . | TRBJ1-5
TGTGCCAGCAGTCGGGACAGGGACCGTTACACCTTC | CASSRDRDRYTF | TRBV2 | few | TRBD1 | TRBJ1-2
TGTGCCAGCTCACGGGGACAGGGTATGAATGAGCAGTTCTTC | CASSRGQGMNEQFF | TRBV18 | . | TRBD1 | TRBJ2-1
TGCGCCAGCAGTGGCGGACTCCCAGATACGCAGTATTTT | CASSGGLPDTQYF | TRBV10-1 | . | . | TRBJ2-3
TGTGCCAGCTCCCGCAGGACAGACTCTTACGAGCAGTACTTC | CASSRRTDSYEQYF | TRBV18 | . | . | TRBJ2-7
TGTGCCAGCAGTGAGGGGACAGGGGGCCCAAATACGCAGTATTTT | CASSEGTGGPNTQYF | TRBV2 | . | TRBD1 | TRBJ2-3
TGTGCCAGCAGCCAAGACCCGACAGGCCCCAAAGGGGTGCAGTACTTC | CASSQDPTGPKGVQYF | TRBV14 | . | . | TRBJ2-7
TGTGCCAGCAGCGTGACCGGGACAGGGGTTTCACCCCTCCACTTT | CASSVTGTGVSPLHF | TRBV9 | . | TRBD1 | TRBJ1-6
TGTGCCAGCAGCCAGAACAGGGGAACGAACACCGGGGAGCTGTTTTTT | CASSQNRGTNTGELFF | TRBV7-6 | . | TRBD1 | TRBJ2-2
TGCGCCAGCAGCTTGGCCCGGGAGGGGGCCGGGGAGCTGTTTTTT | CASSLAREGAGELFF | TRBV5-1 | few | TRBD2 | TRBJ2-2
TGCGCCAGCAGCCCTGGACATTCGGGCACCGGGGAGCTGTTTTTT | CASSPGHSGTGELFF | TRBV5-1 | . | . | TRBJ2-2
TGTGCCAGCAGCCGGACAGTAATGAACACTGAAGCTTTCTTT | CASSRTVMNTEAFF | TRBV7-9 | few | . | TRBJ1-1
TGTGCCAGCAGCGTAACGGGACTAGCGGGGGCAGATACGCAGTATTTT | CASSVTGLAGADTQYF | TRBV9 | . | TRBD2 | TRBJ2-3